This TCR beta chain is drawn from a study of cytotoxic CD8 clonotypes in ibrutinib-treated CLL. Study outcomes and limitations: Public clonotypes, an uncommon group, contracted or remained stable on treatment. Timing of sampling differed between sustained-remission and progressing patients. At ibrutinib response, clonality increased, and at progression it declined back toward baseline.

The germline gives CDR1 KGHSH, CDR2 LQKENI. V dropped 6 bases and J dropped 7 bases, with 10 bases sitting between them. The CDR3 loop spans 13 amino acids. The planned depth of sequencing spanned 1 in 200,000 to 1 in 1 million T cells. Sequenced by immunoSEQ multiplex PCR; TCRdb stores in-frame clones only, minus some. The sample carries 20,000 to 30,000 clones, roughly 65% recorded once. This clone is termed medium-sized. Its cognate antigen is unknown. The sequence was obtained from a human donor with chronic lymphocytic leukemia. This material consisted of PBMCs, taken after 24 months of ibrutinib treatment. The V call is TRBV18, the J call TRBJ1-6, with D uncertain. The CDR3 loop reads CASSPGRNSPLHF. CDR3 DNA sequence: TGTGCCAGCTCCCCCGGACGAAATTCACCCCTCCACTTT.